One sample yielded the 30 T cell receptor beta chains listed below, sequenced in a study of OX40 agonist ivuxolimab in advanced cancers. Method: immunoSEQ multiplex PCR; TCRdb's copy keeps in-frame clones and lacks some. Among 45,000 or so clones, about nine tenths were seen once, and the ten largest hold over 1%. The source was CD4+ or CD8+ T cells sorted from blood, collected in a trial of the OX40 agonist ivuxolimab. All receptors come from an adult with an advanced solid tumor such as melanoma, head and neck, liver or kidney cancer.

The chain is built from TRBV28 and TRBJ2-2; D gene unclear. Germline V gene sequence: CDR1 MDHEN, CDR2 SYDVKM. The V and J ends lost 8 bases and 0 bases respectively, with 10 bases between them. This CDR3 region has 14 residues. CDR3 region: CASFRDPNTGELFF. CDR3 nucleotide sequence: TGTGCCAGCTTCCGAGACCCGAACACCGGGGAGCTGTTTTTT.

The rearrangement uses TRBV19 and TRBJ1-3; 7 positions agree with TRBD1. This CDR3 has 16 amino acids. In germline, CDR1 is LNHDA, CDR2 SQIVND (reference sequence). The J segment lost 0 bases and the V segment lost 4 bases, leaving 6 bases of the junction unmatched. The CDR3 bases are TGTGCCAGTAGTACCGGACAGGACTACTCTGGAAACACCATATATTTT. Translation gives CASSTGQDYSGNTIYF.

The chain has TRBV4-3 and TRBJ2-7, with D hard to call. Trimming cost V 5 bases and J 6 bases, with 14 bases left between them. The germline V gene encodes CDR1 LGHNA and CDR2 YSLEER. This CDR3 spans 13 amino acids. The CDR3 DNA sequence: TGCGCCAGCAGCTTTCGACCCGACGGCGAGCAGTACTTC. It encodes CASSFRPDGEQYF.

In this sample, this clone turned up a few times. The chain carries TRBV23-1 and TRBJ1-2, with TRBD1 matching over 7 bases. TRBV23-1 is labeled an ORF, and its function is uncertain. The CDR3 covers 16 residues. The trim removed 6 bases at V and 4 bases at J, leaving 14 bases unmatched. CDR3 sequence: CASSPVQGQTLYGYTF. In nucleotides, the CDR3 is TGCGCCAGCAGCCCAGTTCAGGGACAGACTCTCTATGGCTACACCTTC.

The chain joins TRBV5-6 to TRBJ2-3; tentatively, D is TRBD1 (6 bases). V was trimmed by 4 bases and J by 4 bases, leaving 13 bases between them. This CDR3 spans 14 amino acids. Germline V gene data show CDR1 as SGHDT and CDR2 as YYEEEE. The CDR3: CASSPWGQADTQYF. CDR3 bases: TGTGCCAGCAGCCCGTGGGGGCAGGCAGATACGCAGTATTTT.

This chain joins TRBV6-5 and TRBJ1-1; no definite D call. Trimming pared 11 bases from V and 0 bases from J, leaving 16 bases between. The CDR3 consists of 14 residues. Germline V gene sequence: CDR1 MNHEY, CDR2 SVGAGI. The CDR3 reads CAGTNGDLNTEAFF. CDR3 DNA sequence: TGTGCCGGCACCAATGGGGATCTGAACACTGAAGCTTTCTTT.

The chain has TRBV6-6 and TRBJ1-4; D gene unclear. The V gene's germline CDR1 is MNHNY and CDR2 SVGAGI (reference sequence). This CDR3 region has 16 residues. V was shortened by 0 bases and J by 0 bases, with 8 bases between the two germline ends. CDR3 sequence: CASSYSIWTTNEKLFF. The CDR3 DNA sequence: TGTGCCAGCAGTTACTCGATCTGGACAACTAATGAAAAACTGTTTTTT.

The chain links TRBV7-8 to TRBJ1-1, with D unclear. V was pared by 5 bases and J by 3 bases, with 7 bases between. CDR1 SGHVS and CDR2 FQNEAQ come from the germline V gene. CDR3 length equals 12 residues. The CDR3 DNA follows: TGTGCCAGCAGCCCCGTGGACACTGAAGCTTTCTTT. It encodes CASSPVDTEAFF. The full variable domain, with the rest looked up from reference TRBV7-8 and TRBJ1-1, is GAGVSQSPRYKVAKRGQDVALRCDPISGHVSLFWYQQALGQGPEFLTYFQNEAQLDKSGLPSDRFFAERPEGSVSTLKIQRTQQEDSAVYLCASSPVDTEAFFGQGTRLTVV.

This clone was seen a single time. CDR3 residues: CASSPLGGIGSDTQYF. CDR3 in DNA: TGTGCCAGCAGCCCCTTGGGGGGGATAGGCTCAGATACGCAGTATTTT. The V gene is TRBV9, the J gene TRBJ2-3; the match to TRBD2 covers 7 bases. Germline CDR1 SGDLS, CDR2 YYNGEE. V trimming: 4 bases; J trimming: 4 bases; junction bases outside the gene matches: 12. CDR3 length: 16 residues.

The V gene is TRBV5-6, the J gene TRBJ1-1; possible D gene TRBD1, 5 bases. The CDR3 length is 13 residues. The germline gives CDR1 SGHDT, CDR2 YYEEEE. Trimming shortened V by 3 bases and J by 3 bases, and 9 bases separated the two germline ends. CDR3 amino acids: CASSWQGYTEAFF. DNA of the CDR3: TGTGCCAGCAGCTGGCAGGGTTACACTGAAGCTTTCTTT. Full variable domain (missing parts from reference TRBV5-6 and TRBJ1-1): DAGVTQSPTHLIKTRGQQVTLRCSPKSGHDTVSWYQQALGQGPQFIFQYYEEEERQRGNFPDRFSGHQFPNYSSELNVNALLLGDSALYLCASSWQGYTEAFFGQGTRLTVV.

J is TRBJ2-1 and V is TRBV9; TRBD2 aligns across 7 bases. J lost 1 base, V lost 0 bases, and 1 base had no gene match. From germline, CDR1 is SGDLS and CDR2 YYNGEE. This CDR3 spans 15 amino acids. In nucleotides, the CDR3 is TGTGCCAGCAGCGTAGGGGGACTATCCTACAATGAGCAGTTCTTC. It translates to CASSVGGLSYNEQFF. The full variable domain, completed using reference TRBV9 and TRBJ2-1, is DSGVTQTPKHLITATGQRVTLRCSPRSGDLSVYWYQQSLDQGLQFLIQYYNGEERAKGNILERFSAQQFPDLHSELNLSSLELGDSALYFCASSVGGLSYNEQFFGPGTRLTVL.

V usage is TRBV7-2 and J usage is TRBJ2-7; no clear D gene. Germline V CDR1 and CDR2: SGHTA, FQGNSA. The V and J ends lost 5 bases and 4 bases respectively, with 18 bases between them. The CDR3 loop spans 15 amino acids. CDR3 bases: TGTGCCAGCAGCCTTTCGCTTGGCTTGTTGTACGAGCAGTACTTC. It codes for CASSLSLGLLYEQYF. Full variable domain (remainder filled in from reference TRBV7-2 and TRBJ2-7): GAGVSQSPSNKVTEKGKDVELRCDPISGHTALYWYRQSLGQGLEFLIYFQGNSAPDKSGLPSDRFSAERTGGSVSTLTIQRTQQEDSAVYLCASSLSLGLLYEQYFGPGTRLTVT.

The chain combines TRBV7-2 with TRBJ2-7; the D gene could be TRBD1 or TRBD2 (5 bases each). Per germline, CDR1 SGHTA and CDR2 FQGNSA. The CDR3 is 15 amino acids. Trimming stripped 5 bases from V and 2 bases from J, with 16 bases between. As DNA, the CDR3 is TGTGCCAGCAGCGGAACCGGGACCGGCCCCTACGAGCAGTACTTC. Its translation: CASSGTGTGPYEQYF.

V and J are TRBV28 and TRBJ1-5, with D possibly being TRBD1 (5 bases). CDR1 is MDHEN and CDR2 is SYDVKM in the germline V gene. The CDR3 extends over 14 amino acids. V lost 3 bases and J lost 6, with 12 bases in between. The CDR3 here is CASSFSAGGQPQHF. The CDR3 region has the DNA TGTGCCAGCAGTTTTAGTGCCGGGGGTCAGCCCCAGCATTTT.

The chain combines TRBV9 with TRBJ2-7; D gene uncertain. Trimming removed 0 bases at V and 0 bases at J, with 13 bases between. Germline V lookup: CDR1 SGDLS, CDR2 YYNGEE. The CDR3 is made up of 16 amino acids. The CDR3 protein is CASSVDAAVSSYEQYF. The CDR3 nucleotides read TGTGCCAGCAGCGTAGATGCGGCAGTAAGCTCCTACGAGCAGTACTTC. Full variable domain (rest looked up from reference TRBV9 and TRBJ2-7): DSGVTQTPKHLITATGQRVTLRCSPRSGDLSVYWYQQSLDQGLQFLIQYYNGEERAKGNILERFSAQQFPDLHSELNLSSLELGDSALYFCASSVDAAVSSYEQYFGPGTRLTVT.

The V call is TRBV15, the J call TRBJ2-1; possibly TRBD1 for D (5 bases). This CDR3 is 15 amino acids long. CDR1 LNHNV and CDR2 YYDKDF come from the germline V gene (reference sequence). The V end lost 0 bases, the J end lost 7 bases, and 13 bases lay between the germline ends. In nucleotides, the CDR3 is TGTGCCACCAGCAGAGATAAGGCAGGGAATAATGAGCAGTTCTTC. Its translation is CATSRDKAGNNEQFF.

The chain uses TRBV19 and TRBJ1-3; D remains unclear. V was trimmed by 1 base and J by 2 bases, leaving 6 bases between them. CDR3 size: 14 residues. Germline V gives CDR1 LNHDA, CDR2 SQIVND (reference sequence). CDR3 DNA: TGTGCCAGTAGTATAGGTGGAACTGGAAACACCATATATTTT. Protein sequence: CASSIGGTGNTIYF.

The chain is built from TRBV9 and TRBJ2-7, with 10 bases aligning to TRBD2. Germline-derived CDR1 and CDR2 are SGDLS and YYNGEE. The CDR3 is 16 amino acids. Trimming took 4 bases from V and 5 from J; bases not matched to a gene: 12. CDR3 sequence reads: CASSPRGGSGGDEQYF. The CDR3 region has the DNA TGTGCCAGCAGCCCCCGGGGAGGGAGCGGGGGGGACGAGCAGTACTTC.

The rearrangement joins TRBV28 to TRBJ2-2; the match to TRBD1 covers 7 bases. The germline V gene encodes CDR1 MDHEN and CDR2 SYDVKM. After removal of 6 bases from V and 2 bases from J, the junction contained 9 bases not matched to a gene. The CDR3 length is 16 residues. In nucleotides, the CDR3 is TGTGCCAGCAGAATAGGGGGCACAGATAACACCGGGGAGCTGTTTTTT. Residues: CASRIGGTDNTGELFF.

The rearrangement links TRBV6-5 to TRBJ1-3; D remains unclear. V lost 0 bases and J lost 0, with 6 bases in between. Germline V lookup: CDR1 MNHEY, CDR2 SVGAGI. The CDR3 loop spans 15 amino acids. CDR3 amino acids: CASSYSPVSGNTIYF. Here the CDR3 DNA reads TGTGCCAGCAGTTACTCCCCTGTCTCTGGAAACACCATATATTTT.

This clone was detected only a few times. This chain joins TRBV7-9 and TRBJ2-7; D not certain. Trimming took 5 bases from V and 1 from J, leaving 12 bases between them. The germline V gene has CDR1 SEHNR and CDR2 FQNEAQ (reference sequence). The CDR3 is 14 residues long. CDR3 amino acids: CASSPRAQSYEQYF. The DNA for the CDR3 is TGTGCCAGCAGCCCCCGGGCCCAGTCCTACGAGCAGTACTTC.

CDR3 in DNA: TGTGCCAGTAGCGGGAGGGTGGATACGCAGTATTTT. Its translation is CASSGRVDTQYF. The chain joins TRBV28 to TRBJ2-3, with 11 bases that match TRBD2. The V gene's germline CDR1 is MDHEN and CDR2 SYDVKM. The CDR3 covers 12 residues. J lost 6 bases, V lost 9 bases, and 2 bases had no gene match.

V is TRBV18 and J is TRBJ2-2; D is possibly TRBD1 or TRBD2 (6 bases each). The germline V gene encodes CDR1 KGHSH and CDR2 LQKENI. The V end was cut by 0 bases, the J end by 7 bases, with 15 bases between. This CDR3 contains 16 residues. CDR3 nucleotides: TGTGCCAGCTCACCACCGATAATACAGGGAGGCGGGGAGCTGTTTTTT. Protein product: CASSPPIIQGGGELFF.

The chain employs TRBV7-8 and TRBJ1-2; the D is unclear. In germline, CDR1 is SGHVS, CDR2 FQNEAQ. This CDR3 spans 15 amino acids. V lost 4 bases and J lost 2, with 14 bases in between. CDR3 loop: CASSSLGAENYGYTF. The CDR3 DNA is TGTGCCAGCAGCTCCCTAGGTGCGGAGAACTATGGCTACACCTTC.

The chain joins TRBV6-1 to TRBJ1-4; 9 bases are shared with TRBD1. This CDR3 region has 15 residues. The trim removed 3 bases at V and 8 bases at J, leaving 7 bases unmatched. The germline V gene has CDR1 MNHNS and CDR2 SASEGT. The CDR3 protein is CASSEGQGVVEKLFF. The CDR3 DNA is TGTGCCAGCAGTGAGGGACAGGGCGTTGTGGAAAAACTGTTTTTT.

The rearrangement links TRBV7-8 to TRBJ2-5; tentative D call: TRBD2 (6 bases). The CDR3 covers 15 residues. V lost 7 bases and J 6 bases, leaving 21 bases between the germline ends. Germline CDR1 is SGHVS and CDR2 is FQNEAQ. The CDR3 here is CASTTRWVRGKTQYF. The CDR3 DNA reads TGTGCCAGCACCACCCGGTGGGTCCGGGGGAAGACCCAGTACTTC.

The V gene is TRBV7-3, the J gene TRBJ1-2, with 8 nucleotides matching TRBD1. Germline CDR1 reads SGHTA; CDR2 reads FQGTGA. The CDR3 is 13 residues long. The V segment lost 4 bases and the J segment 8 bases; nucleotides outside the gene matches: 6. The chain's CDR3 is CASSSTGEGGYTF. The CDR3, as DNA: TGTGCCAGCAGCTCGACAGGGGAAGGCGGCTACACCTTC.

V is TRBV20-1 and J is TRBJ2-7, with D maybe TRBD2 (5 bases). CDR1 is DFQATT and CDR2 is SNEGSKA in the germline V gene (reference sequence). The V end lost 5 bases, the J end lost 3 bases, and 8 bases lay between the germline ends. The CDR3 covers 11 residues. The CDR3 region is CSAGRDYEQYF. In nucleotides, the CDR3 is TGCAGTGCTGGGAGAGACTACGAGCAGTACTTC.

The rearrangement links TRBV7-3 to TRBJ2-1; 10 bases agree with TRBD2. Per the germline V gene, CDR1 is SGHTA and CDR2 is FQGTGA. Trimming cost V 4 bases and J 8 bases; bases outside gene matches: 11. This CDR3 spans 16 amino acids. CDR3 nucleotide sequence: TGTGCCAGCAGCTCCGGAAGCGGGAGGGTAGGGGATGAGCAGTTCTTC. This encodes CASSSGSGRVGDEQFF.

In its sample, this clone was seen once. The CDR3 DNA reads as TGTGCCAGCAGCCTCACCATATGGGGTGGGGACGAGCAGTACTTC. It encodes CASSLTIWGGDEQYF. The V and J genes are TRBV14 and TRBJ2-7; unclear D gene. The CDR3 totals 15 residues. V was shortened by 4 bases and J by 5 bases, with 18 bases between the two germline ends. Germline assignment: CDR1 SGHDN and CDR2 FVKESK.